These 10 T cell receptor beta chains were all obtained from the same sample, sequenced in a study of blood T cell repertoires in COVID-19. This table comes from immunoSEQ multiplex PCR, and its TCRdb copy is limited to in-frame clones, with some not included. The data contain 250,000 to 350,000 clones, 92% of them singletons. The sample was PBMCs or T cells enriched from blood (not recorded which). The receptors originated from a woman younger than 45 who had recovered from COVID-19.

V is TRBV7-3 and J is TRBJ2-3; 10 bases map to TRBD1. This CDR3 region has 13 residues. Germline trimming cut 9 bases from V and 5 bases from J; bases unmatched to any gene: 5. Germline V CDR1 and CDR2: SGHTA, FQGTGA. The CDR3 protein is CASGTGARDTQYF. The CDR3 bases are TGTGCCAGTGGGACAGGGGCGCGAGATACGCAGTATTTT.

This clone was counted a few times. This chain joins TRBV7-9 and TRBJ1-2; 9 bases are a match to TRBD1. CDR3 length: 17 amino acids. Germline trimming cut 0 bases from V and 4 bases from J; bases unmatched to any gene: 9. Germline lookup yields CDR1 SEHNR and CDR2 FQNEAQ (reference sequence). CDR3 sequence (DNA): TGTGCCAGCAGCTTAGCCCCGGGACAGGGCGGCCTCTATGGCTACACCTTC. It yields the protein CASSLAPGQGGLYGYTF.

The chain couples TRBV7-3 to TRBJ2-7; a weak D match, TRBD1 (5 bases). The CDR3 is 15 residues long. Germline values: CDR1 SGHTA, CDR2 FQGTGA. Trimming shortened V by 5 bases and J by 2 bases, and 16 bases separated the two germline ends. In DNA, the CDR3 is TGTGCCAGCAGCCCAAGTGGGGCAGCAGCCTACGAGCAGTACTTC. Residues: CASSPSGAAAYEQYF. Full variable domain (outside the CDR3, taken from reference TRBV7-3 and TRBJ2-7): GAGVSQTPSNKVTEKGKYVELRCDPISGHTALYWYRQSLGQGPEFLIYFQGTGAADDSGLPNDRFFAVRPEGSVSTLKIQRTERGDSAVYLCASSPSGAAAYEQYFGPGTRLTVT.

The J gene is TRBJ2-7, the V gene TRBV6-6; D perhaps matches TRBD2 (6 bases). The CDR3 loop spans 13 amino acids. The V gene lost 6 bases and the J gene lost 1 base, with 10 bases spanning the gap. Germline lookup yields CDR1 MNHNY and CDR2 SVGAGI (reference sequence). Written as DNA, the CDR3 is TGTGCCAGCAGGGAGGGTGGGTCCTACGAGCAGTACTTC. This codes for CASREGGSYEQYF.

This clone was detected only a few times. The gene calls are TRBV12-3 or TRBV12-4 and TRBJ1-4, with TRBD1 as a possible D gene (6 bases). V was pared by 7 bases and J by 8 bases, with 11 bases between. The CDR3 length is 12 residues. CDR3 DNA: TGTGCCAGCACCCTTACAGGGGAAAAACTGTTTTTT. It specifies CASTLTGEKLFF.

The chain combines TRBV13 with TRBJ1-5, with 8 bases aligning to TRBD1. The germline CDR1 and CDR2 sequences are PRHDT and FYEKMQ (reference sequence). J was trimmed by 4 bases and V by 5 bases; bases with no gene match: 16. The CDR3 is 18 amino acids. The CDR3 spells CASSLTGTGDPRNQPQHF. The CDR3 bases are TGTGCCAGCAGCCTGACCGGGACAGGAGACCCGAGGAATCAGCCCCAGCATTTT.

The chain joins TRBV7-2 to TRBJ2-7; D may be TRBD1 (5 bases). Looked up from germline, CDR1 is SGHTA and CDR2 is FQGNSA. The CDR3 is 14 amino acids. V shed 5 bases and J shed 4 bases, with 15 bases lying between them. CDR3 region: CASSRPDRPYEQYF. CDR3 sequence (DNA): TGTGCCAGCAGCCGCCCCGACAGACCTTACGAGCAGTACTTC. The full variable domain, with the rest looked up from reference TRBV7-2 and TRBJ2-7, is GAGVSQSPSNKVTEKGKDVELRCDPISGHTALYWYRQSLGQGLEFLIYFQGNSAPDKSGLPSDRFSAERTGGSVSTLTIQRTQQEDSAVYLCASSRPDRPYEQYFGPGTRLTVT.

This chain joins TRBV9 and TRBJ2-1; 14 nucleotides match TRBD2. V lost 0 bases to trimming and J lost 4 bases; unmatched junction nucleotides: 0. This CDR3 spans 16 amino acids. Germline CDR1 reads SGDLS; CDR2 reads YYNGEE. CDR3 sequence reads: CASSVGTSGGYNEQFF. CDR3 bases: TGTGCCAGCAGCGTAGGGACTAGCGGGGGGTACAATGAGCAGTTCTTC.

This rearrangement joins TRBV27 to TRBJ2-5; 9 nucleotides line up with TRBD2. CDR1 MNHEY and CDR2 SMNVEV come from the germline V gene (reference sequence). V was pared by 6 bases and J by 5 bases, with 10 bases of the junction left unmatched. There are 15 residues in the CDR3. The CDR3 coding sequence is TGTGCCAGCAGGCCCTTAGCGGGAGTGGGTGAGACCCAGTACTTC. Translated: CASRPLAGVGETQYF.

At least ten counts were recorded for this clone. This chain connects TRBV28 to TRBJ1-1; D not certain. Germline CDR1 is MDHEN and CDR2 is SYDVKM. The CDR3 loop spans 13 amino acids. V was trimmed by 4 bases and J by 6 bases, leaving 12 bases between them. The CDR3 sequence: CASSYFRRAEAFF. DNA of the CDR3: TGTGCCAGCAGTTATTTCCGTCGCGCTGAAGCTTTCTTT.